This T cell receptor beta chain was recorded in a study of cytomegalovirus exposure and HLA in healthy donors. Study-level results: Earlier analysis looked at TCR beta V segments, and most were productive about 90% or about 30% of the time. Looking again later, the authors saw that most CMV-associated TCR beta chains seemed HLA-restricted. The analysis excluded some indistinguishable V segments, including TRBV6-2 and TRBV6-3.

Germline CDR1 SEHNR, CDR2 FQNEAQ (reference sequence). Trimming took 6 bases from V and 0 from J; bases not matched to a gene: 6. There are 15 residues in the CDR3. The study ran its PCR with 60 Vbeta and 13 Jbeta primers. The table came from immunoSEQ multiplex PCR; TCRdb's copy has only in-frame clones and leaves some out. The table shows 200,000 to 250,000 clones, with roughly 80% occurring only once. This clone has a single count. The antigen remains unidentified. This sequence originates from a man in his forties in good health and CMV-seronegative. The specimen sequenced was PBMCs. This chain links TRBV7-9 with TRBJ2-7; 9 bases map to TRBD2. The CDR3 nucleotides read TGTGCCAGCAGTCTTAATAGCGGGAGCTCCTACGAGCAGTACTTC. Protein sequence: CASSLNSGSSYEQYF.